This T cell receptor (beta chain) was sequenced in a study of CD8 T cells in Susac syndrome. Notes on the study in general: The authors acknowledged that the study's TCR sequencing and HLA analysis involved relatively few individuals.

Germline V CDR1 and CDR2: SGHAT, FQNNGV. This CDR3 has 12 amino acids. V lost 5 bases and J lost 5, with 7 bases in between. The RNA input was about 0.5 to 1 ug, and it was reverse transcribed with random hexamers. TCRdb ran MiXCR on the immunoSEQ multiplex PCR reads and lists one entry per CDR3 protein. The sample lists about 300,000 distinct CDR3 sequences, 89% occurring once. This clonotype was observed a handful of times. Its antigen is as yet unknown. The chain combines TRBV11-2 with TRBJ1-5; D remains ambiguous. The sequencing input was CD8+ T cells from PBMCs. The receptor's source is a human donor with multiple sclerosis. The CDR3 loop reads CASSPTDQPQHF. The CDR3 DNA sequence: TGTGCCAGCAGCCCGACGGATCAGCCCCAGCATTTT.